The next 27 T cell receptor delta chains were all read from a single sample in a study of gamma-delta chains in newborns, infants, children (dated by TCRdb to between 2018 and 2021). The sequencer listed for this sample is Illumina MiSeq. Via CATT, TCRdb reprocessed the public reads, and rows with identical DNA were then joined. The sample table shows 5,000 or so delta-chain clones, and about 3% are seen once. 15% of the sample is taken by the ten largest. The source material was blood. The receptor set was obtained from a child who was a newborn, infant or young child, either healthy, febrile or measles-vaccinated (not recorded which).

This clone is deemed large. The sample carries other DNA sequences with the same CDR3. The chain combines TRDV2 with TRDJ3, with 10 bases fitting TRDD3. The CDR3 is 19 residues long. Unmatched junction bases numbered 6, after V lost 2 bases and J lost 0 bases. The germline V gene has CDR1 GEAIGNYY and CDR2 EKD. CDR3: CACDKVLGDLSWDTRQMFF. The DNA for the CDR3 is TGTGCCTGTGACAAAGTACTGGGGGATCTCTCCTGGGACACCCGACAGATGTTTTTC.

About this clone itself: This likely traces to a read error, being one base from a far larger clone. The chain joins TRDV2 to TRDJ3; 8 positions agree with TRDD3. Losses at the gene ends were 0 bases for V and 0 bases for J; bases not matched to a gene: 24. This CDR3 contains 25 residues. Germline values: CDR1 GEAIGNYY, CDR2 EKD. CDR3 nucleotides: TGTGCCTGTGACACCTCCCGCGTTACTACTGACCAGGGGGATAGGAGCTCCTGGGACACCCGACAGATGTTTTTC. Its translation: CACDTSRVTTDQGDRSSWDTRQMFF.

About this clone: One base away lies a much larger clone, so this may be a sequencing read error. The chain links TRDV3 to TRDJ1, with 13 bases fitting TRDD3. This CDR3 region has 19 residues. The junction had 26 bases not matched to a gene; V was cut back by 5 bases and J by 8 bases. Germline CDR1 reads TVYSNPD; CDR2 reads GDNSRS (reference sequence). The CDR3 loop is CATPRPSLLGDTVPGKLIF. CDR3 nucleotide sequence: TGTGCCACTCCTCGGCCCTCACTACTGGGGGATACGGTACCGGGGAAACTCATCTTT.

This clone is medium-sized by share. With a much larger clone just one base away, this may be a read error. This chain links TRDV2 with TRDJ3, with 10 bases that match TRDD3. Per germline, CDR1 GEAIGNYY and CDR2 EKD. The CDR3 covers 19 residues. Losses at the gene ends were 5 bases for V and 3 bases for J; bases not matched to a gene: 12. The CDR3 is CACVPLWGIVRWDTRQMFF. In nucleotides, the CDR3 is TGTGCCTGTGTCCCTCTCTGGGGGATAGTTCGCTGGGACACCCGACAGATGTTTTTC.

This clone was found a few times. A far bigger clonotype differs at one base, so this is likely a read error. The sample holds other DNA sequences that translate to the same CDR3. The chain has TRDV2 and TRDJ3, with D hard to call. The CDR3 length is 17 residues. Per the germline V gene, CDR1 is GEAIGNYY and CDR2 is EKD. The germline V and J ends were trimmed by 1 base and 3 bases, with 12 bases remaining between them. The CDR3 DNA sequence: TGTGCCTGTGACACTGTGGCTGGACTCTGGGACACCCGACAGATGTTTTTC. Its protein is CACDTVAGLWDTRQMFF.

The table lists this clone with a few counts. The amino acid sequence in TCRdb belongs to a much larger clone and departs from this DNA's translation at residue 5, likely a sequencing read error; the sequence shown is translated from the DNA. The chain is built from TRDV2 and TRDJ1, with TRDD3 matching 12 bases. The ends lost 3 bases at V and 3 bases at J; junction bases unmatched: 10. The CDR3 totals 17 residues. CDR1 and CDR2 (germline): GEAIGNYY, EKD. The CDR3 spells CACDAGLGDTRPDKLIF. The CDR3, as DNA: TGTGCCTGTGACGCGGGTCTGGGGGATACGCGTCCCGATAAACTCATCTTT.

As for this clone: This likely came from a read error, as a far larger clone is one base away. The chain employs TRAV29/DV5 and TRDJ2; possibly TRDD3 for D (6 bases). The V end lost 0 bases, the J end lost 1 base, and 43 bases lay between the germline ends. CDR1 is NSMFDY, CDR2 ISSIKDK, per germline. The CDR3 consists of 26 residues. CDR3 loop: CAASATSETWGVRNIVASGLTAQLFF. The CDR3 nucleotides read TGTGCAGCAAGCGCGACGTCTGAAACGTGGGGGGTACGCAATATAGTTGCGTCGGGTTTGACAGCACAACTCTTCTTT.

With respect to this clone: One base separates it from a far larger clone, so it is likely a read error. This CDR3 is also generated by other DNA sequences in the sample. This chain connects TRDV2 to TRDJ3; TRDD3 agrees at 13 bases. Germline V gene lookup returns CDR1 GEAIGNYY and CDR2 EKD. The CDR3 contains 19 residues. CDR3 region: CACDILGDTSSWDTRQMFF. The CDR3 nucleotides are TGTGCCTGTGACATACTGGGGGATACGAGCTCCTGGGACACCCGGCAGATGTTTTTC.

This clone has just a few counts. TCRdb records a much larger clone's protein for this DNA, with a difference at residue 11 that likely arises from a read error; the protein given is the translation of the DNA. The V and J genes are TRDV2 and TRDJ3, with 9 bases that match TRDD3. The CDR3 is 16 residues long. Germline values: CDR1 GEAIGNYY, CDR2 EKD. The CDR3, as DNA: TGTGCCTGTGACTACTGGGGGACCTGGGACGCCCGACAGATGTTTTTC. Its protein is CACDYWGTWDARQMFF.

By share, this clone counts as large (0.1 to 1%). Within the sample, other DNA sequences also encode this same CDR3. The chain carries TRDV1 and TRDJ2; 7 bases are shared with TRDD3. Germline V lookup: CDR1 TSWWSYY, CDR2 QGS. The CDR3 contains 20 residues. Losses at the gene ends were 0 bases for V and 0 bases for J; bases not matched to a gene: 13. CDR3: CALGELGWNMGDPLTAQLFF. CDR3 nucleotide sequence: TGTGCTCTTGGGGAACTAGGGTGGAACATGGGGGACCCTTTGACAGCACAACTCTTCTTT.

This clone has only a few counts. The protein in TCRdb stems from a much larger clone and differs at residue 4 from this DNA's translation, likely a read error; here the protein is translated from the DNA. The chain combines TRDV2 with TRDJ3; 10 bases fit TRDD3. V was pared by 5 bases and J by 0 bases, with 6 bases of the junction left unmatched. Germline V gene data show CDR1 as GEAIGNYY and CDR2 as EKD. This CDR3 is built from 18 residues. The CDR3, as DNA: TGTGCCTGTGGCGCTGCTGGGGGATACTCCTGGGACACCCGACAGATGTTTTTC. It is translated as CACGAAGGYSWDTRQMFF.

This clone appeared a few times. The mismatch at residue 4 between this DNA's translation and the TCRdb protein of a much larger clone likely reflects a read error; the protein shown is translated from the DNA. J is TRDJ2 and V is TRDV2; 9 positions agree with TRDD3. Germline V gene data show CDR1 as GEAIGNYY and CDR2 as EKD. The CDR3 totals 18 residues. The DNA for the CDR3 is TGTGCCTGTGGCACCGGCTGGGGATACGCATCTTTGACAGCACAACTCTTCTTT. Amino acid sequence: CACGTGWGYASLTAQLFF.

The rearrangement links TRDV3 to TRDJ1; 7 bases align to TRDD3. V trimming: 0 bases; J trimming: 4 bases; junction bases outside the gene matches: 2. Germline values: CDR1 TVYSNPD, CDR2 GDNSRS (reference sequence). The CDR3 is made up of 12 amino acids. The CDR3 bases are TGTGCCTTTAGCTGGGGATACGATAAACTCATCTTT. Its translation: CAFSWGYDKLIF.

This clone was observed a handful of times. TCRdb pairs this DNA with a much larger clone's protein that differs at residue 14, likely a read error; the protein shown was translated from the DNA. This chain uses TRDV2 with TRDJ2; the match to TRDD3 covers 12 bases. The CDR3 is 20 residues long. Germline values: CDR1 GEAIGNYY, CDR2 EKD. Trimming at V came to 5 bases and at J to 4 bases, leaving 19 bases not matched to a gene. CDR3 DNA: TGTGCCTGTGTACCGTACTGGGGGATACTTGGGAGTCCACGGACAGCACAACTCTTCTTT. It encodes CACVPYWGILGSPRTAQLFF.

Notes on this clone: The protein given by TCRdb reflects a much larger clone and differs at residue 14 from this DNA's translation, likely from a read error; the protein shown is the DNA's translation. The rearrangement links TRDV2 to TRDJ3, with D possibly being TRDD3 (5 bases). The germline gives CDR1 GEAIGNYY, CDR2 EKD. This CDR3 is 17 amino acids long. CDR3 amino acids: CACDTVAGLWDTRPMFF. The CDR3 DNA sequence: TGTGCCTGTGACACCGTGGCTGGACTCTGGGACACCCGACCGATGTTTTTC.

This clone was detected a few times. It is likely a read error: a sequence one base away is far more abundant. The gene calls are TRDV2 and TRDJ1; TRDD3 agrees at 8 bases. The V gene's germline CDR1 is GEAIGNYY and CDR2 EKD. V shed 5 bases, J shed 0 bases, and the junction held 4 bases outside the gene matches. The CDR3 covers 14 residues. CDR3 nucleotide sequence: TGTGCCTGTGTCATACTGGGGGACACCGATAAACTCATCTTT. Residues: CACVILGDTDKLIF.

This clone showed up just a few times. It is likely a read error: a sequence one base away is far more abundant. This same CDR3 is encoded by further DNA sequences in the sample. The chain recombines TRDV1 with TRDJ1, with 12 bases aligning to TRDD3. Germline assignment: CDR1 TSWWSYY and CDR2 QGS. CDR3 length: 20 residues. The CDR3 region has the DNA TGCGCTCTTGGGGAACGGGTCCTTCTACCTGGGGGATACGGCGCCGATAAACTCATCTTT. It encodes CALGERVLLPGGYGADKLIF.

Notes on this clone: This is likely an artifact of a read error, given a far larger clone one base away. This sample includes further DNA sequences coding for the same CDR3. The chain is built from TRDV2 and TRDJ3, with TRDD3 matching 8 bases. This CDR3 region has 18 residues. Per the germline V gene, CDR1 is GEAIGNYY and CDR2 is EKD. The CDR3 is CACDTWGISSWDTRQMFF. CDR3 nucleotides: TGTGCCTGTGACACCTGGGGGATTAGCTCCTGGGACACCCGGCAGATGTTTTTC.

On this clone itself: This sequence may be a read error, since a much larger clone differs from it by one base. V gene TRDV2 combines with J gene TRDJ3, with 9 bases fitting TRDD3. This CDR3 spans 19 amino acids. CDR1 and CDR2 (germline): GEAIGNYY, EKD. V gave up 3 bases and J gave up 0 bases; unmatched junction bases: 8. The CDR3 loop is CACDAWGIRGSWDTRQMFF. CDR3 DNA: TGTGCCTGTGACGCCTGGGGGATTCGAGGCTCCTGGGACACCCGACAGATGTTTTTC.

Note on this clone: A read error likely explains this, since a far larger clone differs by one base. The sample has other DNA sequences that encode this CDR3 too. J is TRDJ3 and V is TRDV2, with 9 bases lining up with TRDD3. V shed 3 bases, J shed 0 bases, and the junction held 8 bases outside the gene matches. In germline, CDR1 is GEAIGNYY, CDR2 EKD. The CDR3 is 19 amino acids. In nucleotides, the CDR3 is TGTGCCTGTGACGTACTAGGGGATACGAGCTCCTGGGACACCCGACAGATGTTTTTC. Protein: CACDVLGDTSSWDTRQMFF.

There are a few counts of this clone. TCRdb lists the protein of a much larger clone for this DNA, which differs at residue 16, so this is likely a read error; the protein given here is translated from the DNA itself. The chain carries TRDV1 and TRDJ1; TRDD3 matches at 9 bases. The CDR3 length is 19 residues. Germline assignment: CDR1 TSWWSYY and CDR2 QGS. The CDR3 spells CALGFLLSGGLGYTDRLIF. The CDR3 nucleotides read TGTGCTCTTGGGTTCCTACTGTCTGGGGGATTAGGGTACACCGATAGACTCATCTTT.

In its sample, this clone is medium-sized. This specimen includes other DNA sequences encoding the same CDR3. The chain is built from TRDV2 and TRDJ3; 8 positions agree with TRDD3. Trimming took 1 base from V and 1 from J; bases not matched to a gene: 11. Looked up from germline, CDR1 is GEAIGNYY and CDR2 is EKD. The CDR3 spans 20 residues. The CDR3 is CACDTVGDGKRSWDTRQMFF. CDR3 bases: TGTGCCTGTGACACGGTGGGGGATGGAAAGAGGTCCTGGGACACCCGACAGATGTTTTTC.

Of note for this clone: With a far larger clone one base away, a read error is the likely cause. Other DNA sequences in this sample translate to the same CDR3. The chain links TRDV2 to TRDJ1, with TRDD3 matching over 12 bases. The CDR3 consists of 19 residues. The germline V gene has CDR1 GEAIGNYY and CDR2 EKD. The CDR3 reads CACDTVSAGGYEDTDKLIF. The CDR3 coding sequence is TGTGCCTGCGACACCGTAAGTGCTGGGGGATACGAGGACACCGATAAACTCATCTTT.

The rearrangement links TRDV2 to TRDJ1; 13 bases are shared with TRDD3. Germline lookup yields CDR1 GEAIGNYY and CDR2 EKD. This CDR3 is built from 16 residues. Trimming removed 3 bases from V and 7 bases from J; junction bases left unmatched: 10. CDR3 protein: CACDLLGDTLFGKLIF. The DNA of the CDR3 is TGTGCCTGTGACTTACTGGGGGATACGCTCTTCGGTAAACTCATCTTT.

This clone was observed a few times. This DNA's translation and the protein TCRdb lists, from a much larger clone, do not match at residue 9, likely due to a read error; the protein shown is translated from the DNA. V and J are TRDV2 and TRDJ3; D gene unclear. V was clipped by 3 bases and J by 2 bases, with 13 bases between them. Germline V gene lookup returns CDR1 GEAIGNYY and CDR2 EKD. This CDR3 contains 17 residues. CDR3 sequence: CACDFFKSPWDTRQMFF. CDR3 nucleotide sequence: TGTGCCTGTGACTTCTTCAAGAGCCCCTGGGACACCCGACAGATGTTTTTC.

As to this clone: The TCRdb protein comes from a much larger clone and disagrees with this DNA's translation at residue 9, likely due to a read error; the protein given here is derived from the DNA. The rearrangement uses TRDV2 and TRDJ3; 7 bases agree with TRDD3. Trimming cost V 0 bases and J 0 bases; bases outside gene matches: 4. The length of the CDR3 is 18 residues. Germline CDR1 reads GEAIGNYY; CDR2 reads EKD. This CDR3 is CACDTVLGNSWDTRQMFF. CDR3 sequence (DNA): TGTGCCTGTGACACCGTACTGGGGAACTCCTGGGACACCCGACAGATGTTTTTC.

To note about this clone: This is likely an artifact of a read error, given a far larger clone one base away. Other DNA sequences in the sample encode the same CDR3. CDR3 protein: CACDSTGIPWDTRQMFF. DNA of the CDR3: TGTGCCTGTGACAGTACTGGGATACCCTGGGACACCCGACAGATGTTTTTC. V usage is TRDV2 and J usage is TRDJ3; 7 bases line up with TRDD3. Germline assignment: CDR1 GEAIGNYY and CDR2 EKD. V lost 2 bases and J lost 2; bases outside the gene matches: 5. The CDR3 consists of 17 residues.